This TCR beta chain was observed in a study of T-cell reconstitution after alpha-beta-depleted transplantation in children. The CDR3 extends over 14 amino acids. V lost 4 bases and J 6 bases, leaving 16 bases between the germline ends. Germline V gene lookup returns CDR1 ENHRY and CDR2 SYGVKD. For TCRbeta, the library was prepared with unique molecular identifiers. TCRdb passed the PCR reads through MiXCR, listing each CDR3 protein once. The repertoire holds hundreds of thousands of distinct CDR3 sequences, with about 15% as singletons. This clonotype occurred many times. This specimen consisted of PBMCs from the stem cell graft donor, obtained from the stem cell graft. This TCR was sampled from a human donor who donated a stem cell graft to a child with acute myeloid leukemia. This sequence joins TRBV10-3 and TRBJ2-7; either TRBD1 or TRBD2 may supply D (5 bases each). The DNA for the CDR3 is TGTGCCATCAGTGGGGCGGGTGAAGGGGCCGAGCAGTACGTC. The encoded protein is CAISGAGEGAEQYV.